These 20 T cell receptor beta chains were sequenced from one sample in a study of OX40 agonist ivuxolimab in advanced cancers. The protocol was immunoSEQ multiplex PCR, while the TCRdb copy is restricted to in-frame clones and leaves out a portion. This sample yields roughly 140,000 clones, of which 94% are seen a single time; 0.3% to 0.35% belongs to the top ten. Material: CD4+ or CD8+ T cells sorted from blood, obtained in a trial of the OX40 agonist ivuxolimab. The receptor source for this set is an adult with an advanced solid tumor such as melanoma, head and neck, liver or kidney cancer.

V usage is TRBV9 and J usage is TRBJ2-7, with unresolved D. There are 15 residues in the CDR3. V was trimmed by 0 bases and J by 1 base, leaving 11 bases between them. CDR1 and CDR2 from the germline V gene are SGDLS and YYNGEE. The CDR3 DNA reads TGTGCCAGCAGCGTAGCCCCCAACCTTTCCTACGAGCAGTACTTC. Its protein product is CASSVAPNLSYEQYF. Full variable domain (missing parts from reference TRBV9 and TRBJ2-7): DSGVTQTPKHLITATGQRVTLRCSPRSGDLSVYWYQQSLDQGLQFLIQYYNGEERAKGNILERFSAQQFPDLHSELNLSSLELGDSALYFCASSVAPNLSYEQYFGPGTRLTVT.

This rearrangement joins TRBV19 to TRBJ2-7; TRBD1 matches 7 bases. From germline, CDR1 is LNHDA and CDR2 SQIVND (reference sequence). The V gene end was trimmed by 3 bases and the J gene end by 3 bases; junction bases not matched to a gene: 8. The CDR3 is 15 residues long. CDR3 in amino acids: CASSINRGPSYEQYF. DNA for the CDR3: TGTGCCAGTAGTATCAACAGGGGACCTAGCTACGAGCAGTACTTC.

This rearrangement joins TRBV9 to TRBJ2-2, with D possibly being TRBD2 (6 bases). This CDR3 comprises 18 residues. The V gene lost 5 bases and the J gene lost 7 bases, with 27 bases spanning the gap. Looked up from germline, CDR1 is SGDLS and CDR2 is YYNGEE. This chain's CDR3 is CASSDSNPGTEDYGELFF. CDR3 nucleotides: TGTGCCAGCAGTGACTCAAACCCCGGGACTGAGGATTACGGGGAGCTGTTTTTT.

In its sample, this clone was seen once. The rearrangement links TRBV4-3 to TRBJ2-1; D gene uncertain. The germline V and J ends were trimmed by 0 bases and 6 bases, with 6 bases remaining between them. This CDR3 spans 13 amino acids. In germline, CDR1 is LGHNA, CDR2 YSLEER. This CDR3 reads CASSQEQRNEQFF. The CDR3 DNA reads as TGCGCCAGCAGCCAAGAGCAGCGCAATGAGCAGTTCTTC.

The chain combines TRBV7-6 with TRBJ1-5; D uncertain. The CDR3 loop spans 15 amino acids. Trimming took 1 base from V and 3 from J, leaving 10 bases between them. Germline CDR1 is SGHVS and CDR2 is FNYEAQ. The CDR3 here is CASSLESGPNQPQHF. DNA for the CDR3: TGTGCCAGCAGCTTAGAGAGTGGACCCAATCAGCCCCAGCATTTT.

The chain links TRBV21-1 to TRBJ2-7; the table gives TRBD2 as D, unverified against the DNA. TRBV21-1 is tagged as a pseudogene. CDR3 length equals 18 residues. DNA for the CDR3: TGTGCCAGCACCCACAGGGAACGCGAGACTAGCGCGACCTACGAGCAGTACTTC. It is translated as CASTHRERETSATYEQYF.

The CDR3 sequence: CASRGDRLQYF. In nucleotides, the CDR3 is TGTGCCAGCAGGGGGGACAGGCTTCAGTACTTC. The chain has TRBV2 and TRBJ2-4; 8 nucleotides match TRBD1. CDR3 length: 11 residues. V shed 6 bases, J shed 11 bases, and the junction held 3 bases outside the gene matches. Germline V CDR1 and CDR2: SNHLY, FYNNEI.

The chain employs TRBV5-1 and TRBJ2-6; D is unresolved. The CDR3 covers 16 residues. V was cut by 0 bases and J by 2 bases, with 9 bases left in between. Germline-derived CDR1 and CDR2 are SGHRS and YFSETQ. In DNA, the CDR3 is TGCGCCAGCAGCTTGGCCGGGTCAGCTGGGGCCAACGTCCTGACTTTC. Its protein product is CASSLAGSAGANVLTF. The full variable domain, rest sourced from reference TRBV5-1 and TRBJ2-6, is KAGVTQTPRYLIKTRGQQVTLSCSPISGHRSVSWYQQTPGQGLQFLFEYFSETQRNKGNFPGRFSGRQFSNSRSEMNVSTLELGDSALYLCASSLAGSAGANVLTFGAGSRLTVL.

This chain connects TRBV28 to TRBJ1-2, with D tentatively TRBD1 (5 bases). This CDR3 is built from 17 residues. Trimming stripped 6 bases from V and 0 bases from J, with 20 bases between. CDR1 MDHEN and CDR2 SYDVKM come from the germline V gene. The CDR3 nucleotides are TGTGCCAGCAGCTCCCGTTCCCAGGGCCCAGCTAACTATGGCTACACCTTC. It encodes CASSSRSQGPANYGYTF.

This clone was found once. The chain couples TRBV4-2 to TRBJ1-4; the D gene is possibly TRBD1 (6 bases). The V and J ends lost 2 bases and 6 bases respectively, with 19 bases between them. Per germline, CDR1 LGHNA and CDR2 YNFKEQ. The CDR3 consists of 17 residues. CDR3 DNA sequence: TGTGCCAGCAGCCAAATTGCGGGGGCGGGGCGGGATGAAAAACTGTTTTTT. Encoded protein: CASSQIAGAGRDEKLFF.

The chain uses TRBV5-1 and TRBJ2-3; D gene ambiguous. CDR1 SGHRS and CDR2 YFSETQ come from the germline V gene. V lost 2 bases and J lost 2, with 9 bases in between. The CDR3 runs 14 residues. In DNA form, the CDR3 reads TGCGCCAGCAGCTTTACGGTCGACACAGATACGCAGTATTTT. Translated, it gives CASSFTVDTDTQYF.

This chain connects TRBV4-3 to TRBJ2-7, with D possibly TRBD1 on 6 matching bases. Germline V gene sequence: CDR1 LGHNA, CDR2 YSLEER. V lost 6 bases and J 2 bases, leaving 11 bases between the germline ends. This CDR3 is built from 13 residues. This CDR3 is CASSQDSTYEQYF. As DNA, the CDR3 is TGCGCCAGCAGTCAGGACAGCACCTACGAGCAGTACTTC.

The gene calls are TRBV5-1 and TRBJ2-5, with 12 bases aligning to TRBD2. CDR1 and CDR2 from the germline V gene are SGHRS and YFSETQ. CDR3 length: 17 amino acids. V was pared by 3 bases and J by 2 bases, with 8 bases of the junction left unmatched. For the CDR3, the DNA is TGCGCCAGCAGCTCTGGAATACTAGCGGGGGGTCAAGAGACCCAGTACTTC. Residues: CASSSGILAGGQETQYF.

This clone was found once. This sequence joins TRBV30 and TRBJ1-2; 8 nucleotides agree with TRBD1. The CDR3 has 16 residues. Germline V CDR1 and CDR2: GTSNPN, SVGIG (reference sequence). V was clipped by 2 bases and J by 4 bases; unmatched bases: 12. For the CDR3, the DNA is TGTGCCTGGAGTTACGGACAGGGAGGCTTCGTCTATGGCTACACCTTC. The encoded protein is CAWSYGQGGFVYGYTF.

This chain links TRBV4-3 with TRBJ1-6, with D possibly matching TRBD1 (5 bases). CDR1 is LGHNA and CDR2 is YSLEER in the germline V gene. The CDR3 totals 15 residues. V lost 5 bases and J 5 bases, leaving 13 bases between the germline ends. CDR3 in DNA: TGCGCCAGCAGCGAAGGGGACCGGAATAATTCACCCCTCCACTTT. It specifies CASSEGDRNNSPLHF.

The V and J genes are TRBV6-5 and TRBJ1-5; D is ambiguous. This CDR3 is built from 14 residues. V lost 5 bases and J 4 bases, leaving 12 bases between the germline ends. Germline values: CDR1 MNHEY, CDR2 SVGAGI. CDR3 nucleotides: TGTGCCAGCAGTGAAGGGAGTGGGAATCAGCCCCAGCATTTT. Its translation: CASSEGSGNQPQHF.

The rearrangement uses TRBV5-4 and TRBJ2-7; D remains unclear. This CDR3 spans 14 amino acids. The germline CDR1 and CDR2 sequences are SGHNT and YYREEE (reference sequence). V was cut by 0 bases and J by 2 bases, with 9 bases left in between. This chain's CDR3 is CASSLAQPPYEQYF. The CDR3 coding sequence is TGTGCCAGCAGCTTGGCCCAGCCCCCCTACGAGCAGTACTTC.

This chain links TRBV2 with TRBJ2-6; D uncertain. This CDR3 contains 14 residues. Trimming left V 3 bases short and J 0 bases short, with 3 bases between. The germline gives CDR1 SNHLY, CDR2 FYNNEI. Written as DNA, the CDR3 is TGTGCCAGCAGTGACATCTCTGGGGCCAACGTCCTGACTTTC. Translation gives CASSDISGANVLTF.

The J gene is TRBJ2-1, the V gene TRBV6-5, with 7 bases fitting TRBD2. In germline, CDR1 is MNHEY, CDR2 SVGAGI. The V segment lost 2 bases and the J segment 10 bases; nucleotides outside the gene matches: 5. The CDR3 is 13 residues long. CDR3 residues: CASSYPSAGEQFF. The DNA for the CDR3 is TGTGCCAGCAGTTACCCCTCAGCGGGGGAGCAGTTCTTC.

The rearrangement uses TRBV28 and TRBJ2-6, with D possibly matching TRBD1 (6 bases). The CDR3 contains 17 residues. Germline V CDR1 and CDR2: MDHEN, SYDVKM. V was pared by 10 bases and J by 0 bases, with 19 bases between. In DNA form, the CDR3 reads TGTGCCACCAGACAGGACAGCACTCTCTCTGGGGCCAACGTCCTGACTTTC. It translates to CATRQDSTLSGANVLTF.